This T cell receptor beta chain stems from a study of PD-L1 blockade in urothelial cancer. Across the study: The patients first took atezolizumab around 2014, receiving 1,200 mg intravenously every 3 weeks. Of prior chemotherapy regimens, patients had received between 0 and 3. Blood underwent analysis 3 weeks (second dose) and 6 weeks after treatment began.

Each patient gave between 1 and 8 samples, pretreatment and on-treatment. The CDR3 loop spans 16 amino acids. Between the trimmed V and J ends, which lost 5 bases and 5 bases, there was a span of 18 bases. CDR1 and CDR2 (germline): MNHNY, SVGAGI (reference sequence). Produced via immunoSEQ multiplex PCR; TCRdb's table is partial and in-frame only. The sample contains about 55,000 clones, about 72% of which appear only once. Specimen: PBMCs, collected around atezolizumab (anti-PD-L1) treatment. This receptor was obtained from a man in his sixties or seventies with urothelial cancer. The genes are TRBV6-6 and TRBJ2-2; possibly TRBD1 for D (8 bases). The CDR3 loop is CASSSQGARGTGELFF. The CDR3 coding sequence is TGTGCCAGCAGTAGTCAGGGGGCGCGGGGGACCGGGGAGCTGTTTTTT.